The T cell receptor (beta chain) described here comes from a study of T cell responses to AZD1222 COVID-19 vaccine. Study-wide results and limits: Spike-specific TCR breadth and depth went up after people got two AZD1222 doses. Clonal diversity was possibly underestimated, and white British individuals and females predominated among donors.

On this clone: The antigen remains unidentified.

Germline lookup yields CDR1 MNHEY and CDR2 SVGAGI. V gave up 5 bases and J gave up 0 bases, with 7 bases separating them. This CDR3 contains 14 residues. Sequencing used immunoSEQ multiplex PCR; TCRdb keeps in-frame clones, though not all of them. The sample comprises about 140,000 clones, 85% to 95% of which are singletons, and roughly 12% rests with the top ten. The V call is TRBV6-5, the J call TRBJ1-4; D gene unclear. Sequenced here: peripheral blood, sampled after recovery from COVID-19. This clonotype originated in an adult who had recovered from COVID-19. As DNA, the CDR3 is TGTGCCAGCAGTCGACTCACAACTAATGAAAAACTGTTTTTT. Amino acids: CASSRLTTNEKLFF.